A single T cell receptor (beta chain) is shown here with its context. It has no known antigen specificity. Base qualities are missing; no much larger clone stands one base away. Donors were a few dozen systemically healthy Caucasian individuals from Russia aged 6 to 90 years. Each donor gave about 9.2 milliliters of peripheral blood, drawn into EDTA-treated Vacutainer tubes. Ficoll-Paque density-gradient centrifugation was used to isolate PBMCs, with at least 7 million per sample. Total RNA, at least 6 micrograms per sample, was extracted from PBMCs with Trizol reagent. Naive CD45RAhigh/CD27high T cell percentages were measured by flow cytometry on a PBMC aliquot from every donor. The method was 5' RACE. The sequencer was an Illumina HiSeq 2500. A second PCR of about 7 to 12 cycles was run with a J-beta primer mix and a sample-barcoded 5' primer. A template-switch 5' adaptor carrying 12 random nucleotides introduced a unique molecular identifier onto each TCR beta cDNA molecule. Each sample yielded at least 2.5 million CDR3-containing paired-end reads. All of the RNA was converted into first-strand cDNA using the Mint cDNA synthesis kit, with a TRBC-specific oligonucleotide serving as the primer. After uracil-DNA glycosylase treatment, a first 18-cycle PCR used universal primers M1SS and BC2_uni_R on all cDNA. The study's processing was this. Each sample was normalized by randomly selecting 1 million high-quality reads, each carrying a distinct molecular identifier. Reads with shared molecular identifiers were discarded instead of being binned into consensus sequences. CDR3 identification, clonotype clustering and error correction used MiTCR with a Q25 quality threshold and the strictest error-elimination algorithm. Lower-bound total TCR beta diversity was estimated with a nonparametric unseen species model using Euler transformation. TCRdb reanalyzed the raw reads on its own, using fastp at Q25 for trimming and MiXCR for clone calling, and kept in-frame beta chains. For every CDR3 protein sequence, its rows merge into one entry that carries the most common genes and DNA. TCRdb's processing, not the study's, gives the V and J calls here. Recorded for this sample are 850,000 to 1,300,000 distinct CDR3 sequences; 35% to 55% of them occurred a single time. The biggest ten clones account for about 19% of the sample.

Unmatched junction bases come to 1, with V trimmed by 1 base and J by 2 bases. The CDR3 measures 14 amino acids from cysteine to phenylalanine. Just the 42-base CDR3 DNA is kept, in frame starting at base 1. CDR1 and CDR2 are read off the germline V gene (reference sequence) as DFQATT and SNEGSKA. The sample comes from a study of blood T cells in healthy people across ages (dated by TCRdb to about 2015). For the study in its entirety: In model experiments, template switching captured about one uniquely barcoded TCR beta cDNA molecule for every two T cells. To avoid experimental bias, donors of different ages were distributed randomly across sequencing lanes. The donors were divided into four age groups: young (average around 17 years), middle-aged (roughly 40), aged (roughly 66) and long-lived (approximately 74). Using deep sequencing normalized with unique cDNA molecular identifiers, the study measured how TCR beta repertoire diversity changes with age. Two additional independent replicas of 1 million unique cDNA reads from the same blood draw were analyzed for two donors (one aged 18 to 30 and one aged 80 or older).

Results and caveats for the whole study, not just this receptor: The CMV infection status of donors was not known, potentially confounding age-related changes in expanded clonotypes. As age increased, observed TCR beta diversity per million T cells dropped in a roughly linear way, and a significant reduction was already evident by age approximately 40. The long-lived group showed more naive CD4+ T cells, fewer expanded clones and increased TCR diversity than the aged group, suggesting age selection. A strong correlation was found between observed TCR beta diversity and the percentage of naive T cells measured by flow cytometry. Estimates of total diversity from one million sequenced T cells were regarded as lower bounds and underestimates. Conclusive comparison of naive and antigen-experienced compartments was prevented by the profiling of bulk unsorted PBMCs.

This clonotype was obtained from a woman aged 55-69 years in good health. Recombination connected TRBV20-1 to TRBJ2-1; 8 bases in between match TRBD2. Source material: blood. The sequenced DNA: TGCAGTGCTAGAGGGCGGGGGGCCTACAATGAGCAGTTCTTC. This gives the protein CSARGRGAYNEQFF.